What follows is one T cell receptor beta chain and its context. The CDR3 is 15 amino acids. V was pared by 4 bases and J by 7 bases, with 8 bases of the junction left unmatched. The V gene's germline CDR1 is SGDLS and CDR2 YYNGEE. The sample originates from a study of blood T cell repertoires in COVID-19. Repertoires were generated with immunoSEQ multiplex PCR, while TCRdb's copy carries only in-frame clones and drops some. This sample has under 45,000 clones, with about 84% found just once. The chain employs TRBV9 and TRBJ2-1; 10 nucleotides align to TRBD2. This clonotype was obtained from a man in his 70s with COVID-19, enrolled during active disease. The material sequenced was peripheral blood. This CDR3 is CASSFIAGGVNEQFF. The CDR3 bases are TGTGCCAGCAGCTTTATAGCGGGAGGTGTTAATGAGCAGTTCTTC.